The 14 T cell receptor beta chains below were found in one sample sequenced in a study of lymphopenia after photon versus proton radiotherapy. Produced via immunoSEQ multiplex PCR; TCRdb's table is partial and in-frame only. Altogether about 53,000 clones are present, around 83% being singletons, with the ten largest covering 25% to 35%. The sequencing here drew on peripheral blood, taken from a patient treated with photon-based radiotherapy. These TCRs come from a man in his fifties or sixties with gastric cancer.

The V call is TRBV11-2, the J call TRBJ1-1; D is possibly TRBD1 (5 bases). CDR3 size: 17 residues. Between the trimmed V and J ends, which lost 4 bases and 1 base, there was a span of 19 bases. Germline lookup yields CDR1 SGHAT and CDR2 FQNNGV. This chain's CDR3 is CASSSYDRGGRNTEAFF. CDR3 in DNA: TGTGCCAGCAGCTCCTATGACCGGGGGGGACGGAACACTGAAGCTTTCTTT.

The chain employs TRBV7-9 and TRBJ1-1; no definite D call. This CDR3 has 14 residues. V lost 3 bases and J 1 base, leaving 9 bases between the germline ends. Germline V gene data show CDR1 as SEHNR and CDR2 as FQNEAQ (reference sequence). CDR3 bases: TGTGCCAGCAGCTTCCTAGGTCCGAACACTGAAGCTTTCTTT. Its translation: CASSFLGPNTEAFF.

This chain links TRBV28 with TRBJ1-5; possibly TRBD1 for D (6 bases). In germline, CDR1 is MDHEN, CDR2 SYDVKM. Between the trimmed V and J ends, which lost 5 bases and 2 bases, there was a span of 16 bases. The CDR3 sequence is 16 residues long. DNA for the CDR3: TGTGCCAGCAGTATACTAAGGGGGGACGGCAATCAGCCCCAGCATTTT. This codes for CASSILRGDGNQPQHF.

The rearrangement joins TRBV30 to TRBJ2-3; perhaps TRBD2 as D (6 bases). Germline CDR1 GTSNPN, CDR2 SVGIG (reference sequence). CDR3 length: 13 residues. Trimming took 2 bases from V and 5 from J, leaving 11 bases between them. The CDR3 DNA sequence: TGTGCCTGGAGTTGGGGGACTGAAGATACGCAGTATTTT. This translates into CAWSWGTEDTQYF.

The rearrangement uses TRBV20-1 and TRBJ2-1; D call uncertain. The CDR3 runs to 11 residues. V was cut by 5 bases and J by 10 bases, with 12 bases left in between. The germline CDR1 and CDR2 sequences are DFQATT and SNEGSKA (reference sequence). Here the CDR3 reads CSAPGIQEQFF. Written as DNA, the CDR3 is TGCAGTGCTCCGGGCATCCAAGAGCAGTTCTTC.

The genes are TRBV2 and TRBJ1-3; D gene uncertain. The V gene's germline CDR1 is SNHLY and CDR2 FYNNEI. The CDR3 is 12 amino acids. Trimming pared 4 bases from V and 4 bases from J, leaving 5 bases between. The CDR3 loop is CASSAGGNTIYF. The CDR3 nucleotides are TGTGCCAGCAGTGCGGGGGGAAACACCATATATTTT.

The chain couples TRBV5-1 to TRBJ2-3; possibly TRBD1 for D (6 bases). Trimming left V 1 base short and J 5 bases short, with 14 bases between. The CDR3 loop spans 15 amino acids. CDR1 SGHRS and CDR2 YFSETQ come from the germline V gene. The CDR3 reads CASSLRPGEKDTQYF. The DNA of the CDR3 is TGCGCCAGCAGCTTGAGGCCAGGGGAGAAAGATACGCAGTATTTT.

V usage is TRBV30 and J usage is TRBJ2-1; 10 bases map to TRBD2. Trimming cost V 4 bases and J 8 bases; bases outside gene matches: 14. The CDR3 totals 16 residues. The germline gives CDR1 GTSNPN, CDR2 SVGIG (reference sequence). The CDR3 bases are TGTGCCTGGACCCCGAGAAAGCGGGAGGGTCGCGATGAGCAGTTCTTC. This encodes CAWTPRKREGRDEQFF. Based on the CDR3 plus reference TRBV30 and TRBJ2-1, the full variable domain is SQTIHQWPATLVQPVGSPLSLECTVEGTSNPNLYWYRQAAGRGLQLLFYSVGIGQISSEVPQNLSASRPQDRQFILSSKKLLLSDSGFYLCAWTPRKREGRDEQFFGPGTRLTVL.

V usage is TRBV10-3 and J usage is TRBJ1-2, with 10 bases lining up with TRBD1. The ends lost 3 bases at V and 6 bases at J; junction bases unmatched: 4. Germline loops: CDR1 ENHRY, CDR2 SYGVKD. The CDR3 runs to 14 residues. This CDR3 reads CAISDPGTGDGYTF. DNA of the CDR3: TGTGCCATCAGTGACCCCGGGACAGGGGATGGCTACACCTTC.

This rearrangement joins TRBV18 to TRBJ1-2; D unresolved. This CDR3 region has 16 residues. The germline V and J ends were trimmed by 0 bases and 4 bases, with 15 bases remaining between them. Germline loops: CDR1 KGHSH, CDR2 LQKENI. The CDR3 bases are TGTGCCAGCTCACCACCGGATCCGGGCTTAGGCTATGGCTACACCTTC. Amino acids: CASSPPDPGLGYGYTF.

This clone was seen only once. The chain couples TRBV7-7 to TRBJ2-5; either TRBD1 or TRBD2 may fit D (5 bases each). CDR1 and CDR2 (germline): SSHAT, FNYEAQ (reference sequence). Trimming cost V 2 bases and J 2 bases, with 9 bases left between them. The CDR3 loop spans 14 amino acids. CDR3: CASSLSGRQETQYF. CDR3 nucleotide sequence: TGTGCCAGCAGCTTATCGGGACGGCAAGAGACCCAGTACTTC.

As regards this clone: The identical CDR3 is also encoded by other nucleotide sequences in the sample. J is TRBJ1-2 and V is TRBV7-2, with D possibly TRBD1 on 5 matching bases. The CDR3 runs 13 residues. V lost 3 bases and J 6 bases, leaving 11 bases between the germline ends. Per germline, CDR1 SGHTA and CDR2 FQGNSA. The CDR3 loop is CASSLGREDGYTF. DNA for the CDR3: TGTGCCAGCAGCTTGGGCAGGGAGGATGGCTACACCTTC. The variable domain in full, completed from reference TRBV7-2 and TRBJ1-2, reads GAGVSQSPSNKVTEKGKDVELRCDPISGHTALYWYRQSLGQGLEFLIYFQGNSAPDKSGLPSDRFSAERTGGSVSTLTIQRTQQEDSAVYLCASSLGREDGYTFGSGTRLTVV.

The chain links TRBV19 to TRBJ2-7; 16 bases are a match to TRBD2. The CDR3 has 18 amino acids. Germline CDR1 and CDR2: LNHDA and SQIVND (reference sequence). V lost 4 bases, J lost 1 base, and 7 bases stayed unmatched. The CDR3 DNA reads as TGTGCCAGTAGTACCCAGGGACTAGCGGGAGGGCCGTCCTACGAGCAGTACTTC. This translates into CASSTQGLAGGPSYEQYF.

This sequence joins TRBV6-5 and TRBJ1-2; D is ambiguous. Germline CDR1 and CDR2: MNHEY and SVGAGI. This CDR3 contains 14 residues. Trimming took off 5 bases at V and 2 bases at J, with 12 bases between the two ends. CDR3 region: CASSDPGRNYGYTF. The CDR3 coding sequence is TGTGCCAGCAGTGACCCAGGCAGAAACTATGGCTACACCTTC.